Below are 10 T cell receptor beta chains sequenced from a single sample in a study of blood T cell repertoires in COVID-19. The data were produced by immunoSEQ multiplex PCR, yet TCRdb's version contains in-frame clones alone and is incomplete. This sample has tens of thousands of clones; around 83% occur once, and the top ten carry 44%. Sequencing was done on a sample of peripheral blood. These receptors all come from a woman older than 75 with active or convalescent COVID-19.

This sequence joins TRBV12-3 or TRBV12-4 and TRBJ2-7; 7 bases match TRBD1. This CDR3 region has 13 residues. With 8 bases clipped from V and 6 bases from J, the junction kept 10 bases outside the gene matches. The CDR3: CASAPGQLREQYF. The CDR3 region has the DNA TGTGCCAGCGCCCCGGGACAGTTACGCGAGCAGTACTTC.

This chain uses TRBV5-1 with TRBJ2-7, with TRBD1 matching over 10 bases. The CDR3 loop spans 14 amino acids. Germline CDR1 is SGHRS and CDR2 is YFSETQ. V was pared by 1 base and J by 5 bases, with 3 bases of the junction left unmatched. The CDR3 sequence: CASSLQDRGNEQYF. The CDR3 DNA sequence: TGCGCCAGCAGCTTGCAGGACAGGGGGAACGAGCAGTACTTC.

The gene calls are TRBV19 and TRBJ1-1; D not resolved. Deletions cut 5 bases from V and 0 bases from J, with 7 bases between. The CDR3 loop spans 13 amino acids. Germline values: CDR1 LNHDA, CDR2 SQIVND (reference sequence). As DNA, the CDR3 is TGTGCCAGTAGTTTTGTAGTGAACACTGAAGCTTTCTTT. Its protein product is CASSFVVNTEAFF.

V gene TRBV28 combines with J gene TRBJ1-2; D unresolved. The germline CDR1 and CDR2 sequences are MDHEN and SYDVKM. The CDR3 spans 12 residues. Trimming removed 2 bases at V and 4 bases at J, with 5 bases between. CDR3 DNA: TGTGCCAGCAGTTTACGCAGCTATGGCTACACCTTC. Translation gives CASSLRSYGYTF.

The V and J genes are TRBV6-5 and TRBJ1-2; no clear D gene. The ends were cut back, 7 bases at V and 4 bases at J, with 7 bases in the middle. CDR1 MNHEY and CDR2 SVGAGI come from the germline V gene. This CDR3 is 11 amino acids long. The CDR3 region is CASKLGYGYTF. The DNA for the CDR3 is TGTGCCAGCAAACTTGGCTATGGCTACACCTTC.

The gene calls are TRBV28 and TRBJ2-7, with D perhaps TRBD1 (5 bases). V was pared by 4 bases and J by 6 bases, with 19 bases between. This CDR3 contains 15 residues. The V gene's germline CDR1 is MDHEN and CDR2 SYDVKM. The DNA for the CDR3 is TGTGCCAGCAGTTCTTCCAACGTAGGGGTGCGCGAGCAGTACTTC. Translating it yields CASSSSNVGVREQYF.

The V call is TRBV5-4, the J call TRBJ2-1; weak D call: TRBD2 (6 bases). This CDR3 has 14 residues. Trimming cost V 4 bases and J 1 base, with 9 bases left between them. Per germline, CDR1 SGHNT and CDR2 YYREEE (reference sequence). The CDR3 region is CASSRGLSYNEQFF. The CDR3 region has the DNA TGTGCCAGCAGCCGAGGACTATCCTACAATGAGCAGTTCTTC.

This clone was recorded only once. V gene TRBV20-1 combines with J gene TRBJ1-1; D not certain. CDR1 and CDR2 from the germline V gene are DFQATT and SNEGSKA (reference sequence). The germline V and J ends were trimmed by 3 bases and 2 bases, with 13 bases remaining between them. The CDR3 totals 14 residues. This CDR3 is CSASKNWANTEAFF. Written as DNA, the CDR3 is TGCAGTGCTAGTAAAAATTGGGCTAACACTGAAGCTTTCTTT.

The rearrangement links TRBV2 to TRBJ2-3, with no clear D. The CDR3 is made up of 12 amino acids. V was shortened by 3 bases and J by 7 bases, with 8 bases between the two germline ends. The germline V gene has CDR1 SNHLY and CDR2 FYNNEI. The CDR3 DNA is TGTGCCAGCAGTGACCCTATCAATACGCAGTATTTT. It yields the protein CASSDPINTQYF.

The rearrangement joins TRBV27 to TRBJ2-7, with 9 positions matching TRBD1. CDR3 length equals 15 residues. J lost 0 bases, V lost 4 bases, and 4 bases had no gene match. Germline assignment: CDR1 MNHEY and CDR2 SMNVEV (reference sequence). DNA of the CDR3: TGTGCCAGCAGTTGGGGGACAGGGAGCTCCTACGAGCAGTACTTC. Its translation is CASSWGTGSSYEQYF.